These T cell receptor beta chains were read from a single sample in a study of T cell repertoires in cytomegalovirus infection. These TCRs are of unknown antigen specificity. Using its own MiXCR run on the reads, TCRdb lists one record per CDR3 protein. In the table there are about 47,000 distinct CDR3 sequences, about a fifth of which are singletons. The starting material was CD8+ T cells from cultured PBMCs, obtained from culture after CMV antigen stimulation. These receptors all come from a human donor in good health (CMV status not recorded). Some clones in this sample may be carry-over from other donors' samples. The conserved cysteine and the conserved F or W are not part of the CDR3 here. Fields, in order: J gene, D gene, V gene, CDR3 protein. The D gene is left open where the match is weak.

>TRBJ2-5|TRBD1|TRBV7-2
ASSLIQGFQETQY
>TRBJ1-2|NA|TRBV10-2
ASSMDITYGYT
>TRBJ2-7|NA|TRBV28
ASSWDGAYEQY
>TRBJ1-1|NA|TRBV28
ASSSRPTGTEAF
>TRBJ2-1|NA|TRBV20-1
SAGRGPGLSSYNEQF
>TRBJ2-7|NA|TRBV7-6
ASSQGSSFGPYEQY
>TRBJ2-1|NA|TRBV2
ASRRTDEQF
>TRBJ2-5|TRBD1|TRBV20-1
SAPTGGDFQETQY
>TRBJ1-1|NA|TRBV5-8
ASSSGEIQAF
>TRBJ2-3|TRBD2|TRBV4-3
ASSQDEIAGATDTQY
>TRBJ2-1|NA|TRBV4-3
ASSQERSTGRNEQF
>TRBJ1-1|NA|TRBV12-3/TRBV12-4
ASSFRLVGSTEAF
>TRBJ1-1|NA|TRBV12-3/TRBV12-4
ASSLEAGETEAF
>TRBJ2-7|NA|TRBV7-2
ASSLGLEFYEQY
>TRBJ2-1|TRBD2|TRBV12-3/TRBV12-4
ASSLGGGAFSEQF
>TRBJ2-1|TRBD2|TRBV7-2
ASSPGLAGYNEQF
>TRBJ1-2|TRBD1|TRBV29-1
SVEDRTGGIYGYT
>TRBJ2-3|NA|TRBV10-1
ASSESRGTDTQY
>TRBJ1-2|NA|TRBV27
ASSSGGSDYYGYT
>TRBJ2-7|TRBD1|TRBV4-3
ASSQDGGTGSEQY
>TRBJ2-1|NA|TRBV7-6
ASSLARYRTTSYNEQF
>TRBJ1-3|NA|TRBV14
ASSQFTGRSGNTIY
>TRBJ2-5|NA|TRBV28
ASSLLSGVRETQY
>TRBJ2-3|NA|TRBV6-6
ASSSGPSTDTQY
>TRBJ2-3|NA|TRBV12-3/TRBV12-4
ASSSGVGTDTQY
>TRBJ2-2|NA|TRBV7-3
ASSLSGELF
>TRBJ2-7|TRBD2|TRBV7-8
ASSFSGGVLSEQY
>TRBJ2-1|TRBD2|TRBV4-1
ASSQGPAGGPYEQF
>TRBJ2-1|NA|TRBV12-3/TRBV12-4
ASSLARRRGF
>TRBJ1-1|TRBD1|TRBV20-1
SASRDRVNTEAF
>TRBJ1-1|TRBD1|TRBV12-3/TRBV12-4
ASSFSRGRTRNTEAF
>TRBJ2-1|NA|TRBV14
ASSQATLSRGTNEQF
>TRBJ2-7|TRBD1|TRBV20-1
SAPGTGPYEQY
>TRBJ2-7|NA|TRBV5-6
ASTFGGQDFYEQY
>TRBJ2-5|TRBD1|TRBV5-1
ASSLVIVDREETQY
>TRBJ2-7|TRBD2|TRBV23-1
ASSQSWRESSYEQY
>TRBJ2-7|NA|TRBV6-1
ASSEASGSSYEQY
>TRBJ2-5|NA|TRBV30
AWTGDRGTQY
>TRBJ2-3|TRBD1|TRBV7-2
ASSRPNWTGVGADTQY
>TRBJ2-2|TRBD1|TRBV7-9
ASSFVSGTVLTGELF